This T cell receptor (beta chain) emerged from a study of cytomegalovirus exposure and HLA in healthy donors (dated by TCRdb to the late 2010s). About the investigation overall: An earlier analysis of several hundred of the donors reported 276 Gb of sequence data and 117 million unique TCR beta sequences from 150 million to 200 million T cells. An early release that covered more than 550 HLA-typed donors contained approximately 320 gigabases of sequencing data and tens of millions of unique TCR sequences. Of the 300 to 500 genotyped donors, 65% to 90% were placed in the genetic ancestry cluster associated with self-reported Caucasian donors. The study aimed to test whether cataloging public T cell receptors could reveal signatures of past pathogen exposure. The study profiled the T cell repertoires of some 610 subjects by immunosequencing and related them to cytomegalovirus serostatus. A separate validation cohort of about 110 different subjects was used in addition to the roughly 700-subject first cohort. To predict cytomegalovirus infection status, the study brought together high-throughput TCR immunosequencing, statistical association of individual TCRs with disease status, and machine learning. In a later analysis, previously published TCR beta repertoires from 550 to 750 donors were re-analyzed and high-resolution HLA genotyping was added so that TCR occurrence patterns could be studied. Rather than drawing on any new phenotypic data, the later analysis identified candidate immune exposures from TCR beta sequences and the way those sequences occurred across donors. To decide whether each TCR beta V gene segment behaved as functional or pseudogenic, an earlier analysis of approximately 600 of the donors relied on high-throughput TCR beta sequencing. Donor age, sex, ethnicity and CMV serostatus were collected together with the repertoire data. Genome-wide SNP genotypes for about three fifths of the roughly 670 donors were used in a later genetic analysis, which treated that subset as a discovery cohort. Every repertoire in the discovery cohort had been generated on one and the same sequencing platform. HLA typing included class I and class II loci at four-digit resolution. The number of donors typed differed by locus, with roughly 620-640 for A, B, C, DRB1 and DQB1, around 500 for DQA1, under 610 for DPA1, and under 490 for DPB1. Because of strong linkage in the cohort, four to six DR-DQ haplotypes were treated as single units for association and clustering. Among approximately 370 genotyped donors of the cohort, an average of about 220,000 unique TCR beta nucleotide sequences was sequenced per donor, of which about 19% were non-productive.

CDR1 is given as SGHAT and CDR2 as FQNNGV, both from the germline V gene. From the cysteine through the phenylalanine, the CDR3 covers 14 amino acids. Only CDR3 DNA remains: 42 bases, in frame from the first base. The junction shows trimming of 2 bases on V and 8 bases on J, and the gene matches do not reach 8 bases of it. The cohort was made up of 666 healthy bone marrow donors. All cohort members were sampled while nominally healthy, although unrecorded immune exposures were likely present. The donor tested CMV seronegative, placing the donor among the 350 to 400 seronegative members of the cohort. Each donor provided a peripheral blood sample, and peripheral blood mononuclear cells were used for TCR beta sequencing. Genomic DNA was extracted from the blood cell samples with the Qiagen DNeasy Blood Extraction Kit. Library preparation used the immunoSEQ multiplex PCR assay. For the multiplex PCR, a mixture combining 60 forward primers for TCR Vbeta segments and 13 reverse primers for TCR Jbeta segments was used. The CDR3 region of rearranged TCR beta genes was amplified from genomic DNA by a multiplex PCR assay. On the Illumina HiSeq System, the amplified TCR beta libraries were sequenced as 87-base-pair reads. The authors' analysis ran thus. Across the roughly 700 repertoires, a later analysis counted 75 million to 90 million unique TCR beta chains, approximately 10 million of which were shared by at least two donors. To remove PCR and sequencing errors, raw reads were error-corrected and collapsed into unique sequences using a nearest-neighbor algorithm that merged closely related sequences. CDR3 sequences were aligned to IMGT reference sequences to assign V, D and J gene segments. For a sequence to be retained, a match of at least six nucleotides was required to both a V gene segment and a J gene segment. A rearrangement was called productive if the CDR3 had no stop codons and remained in frame with V and J, and every other rearrangement was called non-productive. Following IMGT convention, CDR3 was defined as the stretch from the second conserved V-encoded cysteine to the conserved J-encoded phenylalanine. The earlier analysis of some 600 of the donors excluded sequences that lacked an unambiguous match to a single V gene segment. In an earlier analysis of 587 of the donors, a V segment was called functional when productive rearrangements were above 56.7%, and segregating when the standard deviation between donors exceeded 5%. A statistical classification framework was developed to diagnose cytomegalovirus status using the catalog of TCR beta chain sequences. A later analysis assigned V and J genes by comparing TCR nucleotide sequences with IMGT/GENE-DB human TR gene sequences. Using the TCRdist pipeline, a later analysis assigned CDR3 sequences along with most-parsimonious VDJ recombination scenarios. In a later analysis, each TCR beta chain was defined by its CDR3 amino acid sequence together with its V-gene family, and reads without a unique V-gene family were excluded. A later analysis removed 600 or so highly shared, low-generation-probability nucleotide sequences to deal with suspected cross-contamination and a sequencing artifact. In a later analysis, a clonal expansion index was calculated for each public chain from normalized within-repertoire ranks of inferred template counts. In a later analysis, generation probabilities were computed with a VDJ recombination model fitted to out-of-frame rearrangements, and the resulting probabilities were checked against IGoR. Hypergeometric tests were used in a later analysis to score TCR-TCR, TCR-HLA and TCR-CMV co-occurrence, with a repertoire-size bias correction applied to the TCR pairs. A later analysis estimated false discovery rates by permuting HLA or CMV assignments 20 times. In a later analysis, co-occurring TCRs were grouped using DBSCAN, with TCRdist sequence similarity added in when clustering inside HLA-allele-positive subsets. Repertoires with fewer than 30,000 or more than 120,000 public chains were left out of co-occurrence clustering, as were five repertoires with anomalous nucleotide sharing. Not all clones reach the TCRdb copy of this immuneACCESS table, which keeps in-frame sequences only. Checked studies attribute under half of the gap to unresolved V genes and leave the rest unexplained. V, J and clone size are those of that table, while D and trimming were read from the DNA. The sample contains under 150,000 clones, about four fifths of them found a single time. The ten most abundant clones make up roughly 3.1% of the sample.

On this clone itself: Which antigen it targets is not known. No much larger clonotype is one base removed from it; base qualities were not supplied.

Results and caveats for the whole study, not just this receptor: A cluster of highly shared sequence variants was judged likely to be a technical artifact of the sequencing pipeline. Over 15 rarely observed V segments, including chromosome 9 orphons, were excluded from the earlier analysis of several hundred of the donors because counts were too low. Most CMV-associated TCR beta chains appeared to be HLA-restricted in a later analysis, and the HLA associations seemed to be driven largely by CMV exposure. In an earlier analysis of 587 of the donors, most TCR beta V segments appeared in productive rearrangements about 90% or about 30% of the time, broadly matching IMGT annotations. The classifier was reported to diagnose cytomegalovirus status with high specificity and sensitivity in both the original and validation cohorts. According to a later genetic analysis, donors in an Asian-associated ancestry cluster had fewer N-insertions in productive TCRs than the roughly 700-donor mean. For the cohort, immune exposure information was limited to CMV serostatus. Most TCR sequences were observed very rarely across donors, whereas some public TCRs were present in many individuals. Presence/absence analyses assumed roughly uniform sequencing depth across donors, an assumption that may not hold. Because some donors lacked HLA typing at each locus, the association tests relied only on the typed subset. According to a later analysis, parvovirus B19, influenza, CMV and Epstein-Barr virus appeared linked to several top co-occurrence clusters. Assigning TCR associations to individual alleles was difficult when HLA alleles, especially DR and DQ, strongly co-occurred. The study gave a list of 150 to 200 TCR beta chains associated with cytomegalovirus. In a later analysis, HLA-associated TCR beta chains showed more clonal expansion and lower generation probabilities than non-associated chains that were equally common. Linkage disequilibrium might explain the correlated functional status among segregating V segments, but an unknown experimental factor could not be excluded. The authors suggested that the approach could potentially be extended to other disease states and immunological phenotypes. In a later analysis, TCR association rates were found to vary across HLA loci, with the most associated TCRs seen for DRB1 alleles and the fewest for HLA-C alleles. The cohort was sequenced for TCR beta chains only, and without alpha or paired-chain data the features that could be detected were limited. A few of the identified cytomegalovirus-associated TCR beta chains were confirmed in vitro to be specific for cytomegalovirus antigens. A later analysis associated approximately 17,000 TCR beta sequences with specific HLA alleles at a false discovery rate of 0.05. An association between a missense DCLRE1C variant and V-gene and J-gene trimming of TCR beta chains was found in a later genetic analysis and replicated in an independent cohort. Some IMGT-functional V segments, including TRBV6-2 and TRBV6-3, could not be distinguished by the 87-base-pair reads and were therefore excluded. A further reported finding was that TCR beta sequences accurately predicted the HLA-A and HLA-B alleles for most subjects in the first cohort.

The sequencing input was PBMCs. The receptor was derived from a man aged 30-40 years in good health and CMV-seronegative. The chain links TRBV11-2 with TRBJ1-1, and TRBD1 matches 7 of the central bases. The DNA sequence is as follows: TGTGCCAGCAGCTTAATACCGGGACAGAGAGAAGCTTTCTTT. It is translated as CASSLIPGQREAFF.